This T cell receptor beta chain emerged from a study of blood T cell repertoires in COVID-19. V dropped 2 bases and J dropped 3 bases, with 7 bases sitting between them. The CDR3 runs to 14 residues. Germline CDR1 and CDR2: SNHLY and FYNNEI. Source study methods: Reference gene primer amplification gave estimated nucleated cell counts. TCRdb's copy holds only in-frame clones and misses some; the assay was immunoSEQ multiplex PCR. The D gene and trimming were derived from the DNA, and the V and J assignments and clone size from that table. The sample yields under 150,000 clones, roughly 79% seen once. This TCR derives from a human donor with acute or convalescent COVID-19. The donor label of this sample is uncertain. The rearrangement uses TRBV2 and TRBJ2-2; D remains ambiguous. What was sequenced was peripheral blood. CDR3 amino acids: CASSENHYTGELFF. DNA of the CDR3: TGTGCCAGCAGTGAAAACCACTACACCGGGGAGCTGTTTTTT.